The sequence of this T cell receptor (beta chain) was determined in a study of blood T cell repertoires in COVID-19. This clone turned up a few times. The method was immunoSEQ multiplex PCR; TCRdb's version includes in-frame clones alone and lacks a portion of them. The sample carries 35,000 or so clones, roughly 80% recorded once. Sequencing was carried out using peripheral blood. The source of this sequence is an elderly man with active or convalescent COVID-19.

The CDR3 DNA reads as TGTGCCAGTAGTATAGGGGGACAGGCCCTTAATGAAAAACTGTTTTTT. The encoded protein is CASSIGGQALNEKLFF. The chain is built from TRBV19 and TRBJ1-4; 8 nucleotides match TRBD1. V was pared by 1 base and J by 4 bases, with 5 bases of the junction left unmatched. Germline CDR1 LNHDA, CDR2 SQIVND (reference sequence). The CDR3 extends over 16 amino acids.